The following is a T cell receptor beta chain sequence with its context. One end of the junction does not line up with germline, which may come from a read error. This sample is drawn from a study of shared clonotypes between healthy human individuals. Study at large: The cohort comprised a couple of women and a few men. Their ages spanned 18 to 49 years.

Looked up from germline, CDR1 is PRHDT and CDR2 is FYEKMQ (reference sequence). CDR3 length: 11 amino acids. When samples were unsorted, 75 million to 95 million PBMCs were used for genomic DNA. Sequencing of unsorted PBMC DNA was carried out using ten immunoSEQ deep assay plates. Per the original data handling: Quality scores were absent from the junction-only immunoSEQ sequences, so filtering differed. Only in-frame clones appear in the TCRdb table, and some are missing; sequencing was by immunoSEQ multiplex PCR. V, J and clone size are taken as reported in that table, and D and trimming were inferred from the DNA itself. The sample lists about half a million clones, approximately 80% occurring once.

Material: PBMCs. The clonotype comes from a woman aged 40-49 years in good health. Some clones in this sample may be carry-over from other donors' samples. The rearrangement joins TRBV13 to TRBJ2-7; the D gene is possibly TRBD1 (5 bases). The CDR3 is CASSVGVEQYF. The CDR3 DNA sequence: TGTGCCAGCAGCGTAGGGGTCGAGCAGTACTTC. The entire variable domain, with the rest obtained from reference TRBV13 and TRBJ2-7, is as follows: AAGVIQSPRHLIKEKRETATLKCYPIPRHDTVYWYQQGPGQDPQFLISFYEKMQSDKGSIPDRFSAQQFSDYHSELNMSSLELGDSALYFCASSVGVEQYFGPGTRLTVT.